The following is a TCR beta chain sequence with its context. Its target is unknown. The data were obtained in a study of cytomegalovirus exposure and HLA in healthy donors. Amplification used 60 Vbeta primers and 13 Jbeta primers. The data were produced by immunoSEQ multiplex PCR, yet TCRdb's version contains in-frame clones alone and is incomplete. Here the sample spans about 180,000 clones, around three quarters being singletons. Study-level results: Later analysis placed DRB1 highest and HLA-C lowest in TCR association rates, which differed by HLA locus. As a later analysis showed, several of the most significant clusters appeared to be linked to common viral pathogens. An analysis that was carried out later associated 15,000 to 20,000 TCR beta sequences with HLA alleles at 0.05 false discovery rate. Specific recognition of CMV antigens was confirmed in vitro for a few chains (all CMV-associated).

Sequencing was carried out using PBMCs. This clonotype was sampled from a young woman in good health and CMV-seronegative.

CDR3 in DNA: TGTGCCAGCGCTCACGCGGATTATAGCAATCAGCCCCAGCATTTT. This encodes CASAHADYSNQPQHF. This rearrangement joins TRBV7-8 to TRBJ1-5; D not resolved. Germline CDR1 SGHVS, CDR2 FQNEAQ. V was trimmed by 8 bases and J by 0 bases, leaving 14 bases between them. CDR3 length equals 15 residues.